Each of the 10 T cell receptor beta chains below was sequenced from the same sample in a study of breast tumors, draining lymph nodes, adjacent tissues. TCRdb reprocessed the multiplex PCR reads via MiXCR and lists one record per CDR3 protein. The profile shows some 130,000 distinct CDR3 sequences, approximately 20% of them singletons. Samples came from axillary lymph nodes draining the breast cancer. Sequencing was done on a sample of axillary lymph node tissue. The receptors stem from a female donor with breast cancer. Some clones in this sample may be carry-over from other donors' samples.

This clonotype appeared many times. This chain connects TRBV27 to TRBJ2-7, with 8 bases fitting TRBD1. Trimming cost V 3 bases and J 4 bases; bases outside gene matches: 8. Germline V lookup: CDR1 MNHEY, CDR2 SMNVEV (reference sequence). This CDR3 has 15 amino acids. The CDR3 is CASSLTGASSYEQYF. As DNA, the CDR3 is TGTGCCAGCAGTTTGACAGGGGCATCTTCGTACGAGCAGTACTTC.

This clonotype showed up many times. The J gene is TRBJ2-7, the V gene TRBV10-3, with 11 bases aligning to TRBD2. Germline V CDR1 and CDR2: ENHRY, SYGVKD. The V gene end was trimmed by 3 bases and the J gene end by 2 bases; junction bases not matched to a gene: 3. This CDR3 region has 15 residues. This chain's CDR3 is CAISDNSGRAYEQYF. In nucleotides, the CDR3 is TGTGCCATCAGTGATAATAGCGGGAGGGCCTACGAGCAGTACTTC.

The V call is TRBV18, the J call TRBJ2-1; TRBD2 matches at 14 bases. Trimming took 6 bases from V and 9 from J; bases not matched to a gene: 7. Germline V CDR1 and CDR2: KGHSH, LQKENI. The CDR3 totals 15 residues. The DNA of the CDR3 is TGTGCCAGCTCCCAGGGACTAGCGGGAGTAGGTGAGCAGTTCTTC. Its protein product is CASSQGLAGVGEQFF.

As to this clonotype: This may stem from a read error, because a much larger clone lies one nucleotide away. The chain uses TRBV11-1 and TRBJ2-5; 9 nucleotides match TRBD1. Germline V lookup: CDR1 SGHAT, CDR2 FQDESV (reference sequence). The CDR3 sequence is 15 residues long. Here the CDR3 reads CAGSLGDRAAETQYF. CDR3 nucleotides: TGTGCCGGCAGCTTAGGGGACAGGGCCGCAGAGACCCAGTACTTC.

Worth noting for this clonotype: A much larger clonotype is one base distant, so this may be a read error. The chain employs TRBV19 and TRBJ1-3; D remains unclear. Deletions cut 2 bases from V and 0 bases from J, with 11 bases between. The germline V gene has CDR1 LNHDA and CDR2 SQIVND (reference sequence). There are 16 residues in the CDR3. The CDR3 is CASSIRVKGSGNTIYF. DNA of the CDR3: TGTGCCAGTAGTATACGGGTCAAGGGCTCTGGAAACACCATATATTTT.

This clonotype came up many times. The chain uses TRBV20-1 and TRBJ2-1; D could derive from TRBD1 or TRBD2 (6 bases each). The ends were cut back, 3 bases at V and 9 bases at J, with 12 bases in the middle. The CDR3 has 12 amino acids. Germline V lookup: CDR1 DFQATT, CDR2 SNEGSKA (reference sequence). The DNA of the CDR3 is TGCAGTGCTAGGGGGGGCCTGGGTGAGCAGTTCTTC. Amino acid sequence: CSARGGLGEQFF.

This clonotype was detected only once. This may stem from a read error, because a much larger clone lies one nucleotide away. The chain recombines TRBV4-2 with TRBJ2-7; 7 positions match TRBD2. Germline CDR1 reads LGHNA; CDR2 reads YNFKEQ. The CDR3 consists of 16 residues. The DNA for the CDR3 is TGTGCCAGCAGCCAAGGGGGGGGAATAGTAGCGAGCGAGCAGTGCTTC. It yields the protein CASSQGGGIVASEQCF.

This clonotype was counted only a few times. The chain recombines TRBV19 with TRBJ2-1; D call uncertain. V dropped 3 bases and J dropped 4 bases, with 13 bases sitting between them. From germline, CDR1 is LNHDA and CDR2 SQIVND (reference sequence). The CDR3 totals 15 residues. Written as DNA, the CDR3 is TGTGCCAGTAGTATGAGGTTGAGCGTGTACAATGAGCAGTTCTTC. It translates to CASSMRLSVYNEQFF.

This clonotype was counted many times. This chain links TRBV19 with TRBJ1-6; the D is unclear. Germline assignment: CDR1 LNHDA and CDR2 SQIVND (reference sequence). V lost 3 bases to trimming and J lost 3 bases, with 9 bases between them. The CDR3 runs 15 residues. The chain's CDR3 is CASSMPEFYNSPLHF. Written as DNA, the CDR3 is TGTGCCAGTAGTATGCCGGAGTTCTATAATTCACCCCTCCACTTT.

About this clonotype itself: With a much larger clone just one base away, this may be a read error. A read error is likely, as this CDR3 ends without the conserved phenylalanine or tryptophan. The chain joins TRBV19 to TRBJ1-3; 7 bases fit TRBD1. Trimming removed 5 bases from V and 1 base from J; junction bases left unmatched: 5. The germline CDR1 and CDR2 sequences are LNHDA and SQIVND (reference sequence). The CDR3 has 15 amino acids. For the CDR3, the DNA is TGTGCCAGTAGTCTACAGACAGGGTCTGGAAACACCATATATTCT. It codes for CASSLQTGSGNTIYS.